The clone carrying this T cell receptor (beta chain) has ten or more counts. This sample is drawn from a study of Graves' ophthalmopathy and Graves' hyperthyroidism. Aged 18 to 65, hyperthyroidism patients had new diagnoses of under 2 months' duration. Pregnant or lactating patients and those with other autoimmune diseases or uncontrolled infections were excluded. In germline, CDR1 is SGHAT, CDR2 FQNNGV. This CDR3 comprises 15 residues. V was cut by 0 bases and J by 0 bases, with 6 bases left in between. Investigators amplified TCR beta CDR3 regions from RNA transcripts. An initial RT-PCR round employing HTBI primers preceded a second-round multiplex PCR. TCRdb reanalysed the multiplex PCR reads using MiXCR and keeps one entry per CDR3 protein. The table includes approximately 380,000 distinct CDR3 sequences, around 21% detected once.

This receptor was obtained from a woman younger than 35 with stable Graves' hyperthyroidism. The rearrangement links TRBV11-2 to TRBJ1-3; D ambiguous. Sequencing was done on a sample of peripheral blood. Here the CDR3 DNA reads TGTGCCAGCAGCTTAGACAGACTCTCTGGAAACACCATATATTTT. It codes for CASSLDRLSGNTIYF.